These 6 T cell receptor beta chains share one sample of origin, sequenced in a study of blood T cell repertoires in COVID-19. The method was immunoSEQ multiplex PCR; TCRdb's version includes in-frame clones alone and lacks a portion of them. The sample has about 440,000 clones; about nine tenths are singletons. The specimen was PBMCs or T cells enriched from blood (not recorded which). The receptor source for this set is a man aged 18 to 29 who had recovered from COVID-19.

About this clone: The junction departs from the called germline gene at one end, perhaps through a read error. The V call is TRBV9, the J call TRBJ2-3, with a possible D match to TRBD2 (7 bases). The CDR3 sequence is 18 residues long. Germline CDR1 and CDR2: SGDLS and YYNGEE. DNA for the CDR3: TGTGCCAGCCGCGTAGGGGGGGGAGGGACCCCTTTTAAAAATACGCAGTATTTT. Translated, it gives CASRVGGGGTPFKNTQYF.

This sequence joins TRBV15 and TRBJ1-5, with D uncertain. Trimming stripped 0 bases from V and 9 bases from J, with 6 bases between. This CDR3 contains 12 residues. CDR1 and CDR2 from the germline V gene are LNHNV and YYDKDF (reference sequence). This chain's CDR3 is CATSRDVLPQHF. The CDR3 coding sequence is TGTGCCACCAGCAGAGATGTACTGCCCCAGCATTTT.

This chain joins TRBV12-3 or TRBV12-4 and TRBJ1-6; 9 bases match TRBD1. The CDR3 covers 13 residues. Trimming at V came to 6 bases and at J to 8 bases, leaving 2 bases not matched to a gene. The CDR3 loop reads CASRTGGYSPLHF. In nucleotides, the CDR3 is TGTGCCAGCAGGACAGGGGGGTATTCACCCCTCCACTTT.

The genes are TRBV10-3 and TRBJ2-3, with 13 bases identical to TRBD2. CDR1 and CDR2 from the germline V gene are ENHRY and SYGVKD. V lost 3 bases, J lost 6 bases, and 9 bases stayed unmatched. This CDR3 spans 17 amino acids. DNA for the CDR3: TGTGCCATCAGTGAACCCGGACTAGCGGGAGAGCAGGATACGCAGTATTTT. Translated, it gives CAISEPGLAGEQDTQYF.

V is TRBV5-4 and J is TRBJ1-6, with a tentative D call TRBD1 (5 bases). Trimming left V 6 bases short and J 6 bases short, with 13 bases between. Germline V gives CDR1 SGHNT, CDR2 YYREEE (reference sequence). The CDR3 consists of 14 residues. For the CDR3, the DNA is TGTGCCAGCACCATGGGGGGGACTAATTCACCCCTCCACTTT. Amino acids: CASTMGGTNSPLHF.

The rearrangement uses TRBV9 and TRBJ2-1; 10 nucleotides agree with TRBD2. After removal of 3 bases from V and 6 bases from J, the junction contained 3 bases not matched to a gene. The germline gives CDR1 SGDLS, CDR2 YYNGEE. This CDR3 is 14 amino acids long. As DNA, the CDR3 is TGTGCCAGCAGCGCGGGACTAGCGTTCAATGAGCAGTTCTTC. Translated, it gives CASSAGLAFNEQFF.